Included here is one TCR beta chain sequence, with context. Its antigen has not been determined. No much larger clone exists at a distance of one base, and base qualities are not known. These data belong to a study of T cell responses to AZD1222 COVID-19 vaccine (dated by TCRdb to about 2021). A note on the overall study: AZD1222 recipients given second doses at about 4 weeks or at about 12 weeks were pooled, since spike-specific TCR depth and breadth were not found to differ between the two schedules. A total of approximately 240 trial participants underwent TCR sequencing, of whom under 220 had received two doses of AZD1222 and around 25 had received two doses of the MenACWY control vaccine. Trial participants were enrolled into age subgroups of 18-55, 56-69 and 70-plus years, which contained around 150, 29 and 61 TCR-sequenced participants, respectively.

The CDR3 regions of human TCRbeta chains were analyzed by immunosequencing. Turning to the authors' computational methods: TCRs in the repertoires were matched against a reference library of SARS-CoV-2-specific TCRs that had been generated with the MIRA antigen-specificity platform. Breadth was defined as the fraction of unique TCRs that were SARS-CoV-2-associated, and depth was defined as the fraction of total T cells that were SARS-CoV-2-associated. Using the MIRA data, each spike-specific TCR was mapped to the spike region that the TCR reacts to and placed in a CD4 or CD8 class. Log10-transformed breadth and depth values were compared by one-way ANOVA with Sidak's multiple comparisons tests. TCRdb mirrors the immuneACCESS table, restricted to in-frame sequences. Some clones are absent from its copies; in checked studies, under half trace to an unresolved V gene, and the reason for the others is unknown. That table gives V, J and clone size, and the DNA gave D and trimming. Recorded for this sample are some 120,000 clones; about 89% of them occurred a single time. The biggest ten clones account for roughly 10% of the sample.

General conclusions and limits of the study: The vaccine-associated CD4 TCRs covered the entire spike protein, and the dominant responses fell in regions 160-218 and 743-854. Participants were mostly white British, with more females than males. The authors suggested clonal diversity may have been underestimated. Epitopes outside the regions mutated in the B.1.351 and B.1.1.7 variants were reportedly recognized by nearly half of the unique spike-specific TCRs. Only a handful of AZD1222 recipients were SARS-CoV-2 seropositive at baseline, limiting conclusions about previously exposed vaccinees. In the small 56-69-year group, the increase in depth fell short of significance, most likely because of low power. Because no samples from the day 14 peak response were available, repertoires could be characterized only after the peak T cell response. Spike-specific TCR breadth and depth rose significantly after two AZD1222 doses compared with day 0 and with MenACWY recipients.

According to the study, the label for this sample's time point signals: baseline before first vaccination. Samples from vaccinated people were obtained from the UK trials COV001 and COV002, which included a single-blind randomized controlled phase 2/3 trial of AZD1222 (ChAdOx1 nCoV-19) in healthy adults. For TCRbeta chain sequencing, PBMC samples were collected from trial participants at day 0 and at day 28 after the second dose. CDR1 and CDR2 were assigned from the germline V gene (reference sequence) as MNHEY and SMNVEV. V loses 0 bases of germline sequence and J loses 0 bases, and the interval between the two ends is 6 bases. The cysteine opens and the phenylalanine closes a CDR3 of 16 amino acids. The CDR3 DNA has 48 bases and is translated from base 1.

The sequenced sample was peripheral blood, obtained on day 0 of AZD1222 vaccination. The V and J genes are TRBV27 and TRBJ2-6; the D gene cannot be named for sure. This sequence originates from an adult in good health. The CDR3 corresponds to CASSLSSGSGANVLTF. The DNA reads TGTGCCAGCAGTTTATCCTCGGGCTCTGGGGCCAACGTCCTGACTTTC.